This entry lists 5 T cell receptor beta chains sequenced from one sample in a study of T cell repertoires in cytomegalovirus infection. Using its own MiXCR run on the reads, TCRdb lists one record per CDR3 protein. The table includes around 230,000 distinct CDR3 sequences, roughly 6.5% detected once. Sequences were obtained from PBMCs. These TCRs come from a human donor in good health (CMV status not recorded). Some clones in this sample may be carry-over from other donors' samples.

The CDR3 is CAGGPRSSYGYTF. The CDR3 DNA reads TGTGCCGGGGGCCCACGGTCATCTTATGGCTACACCTTC. The chain links TRBV30 to TRBJ1-2, with a tentative D call TRBD1 (6 bases). The germline V gene encodes CDR1 GTSNPN and CDR2 SVGIG (reference sequence). This CDR3 is built from 13 residues. V gave up 8 bases and J gave up 5 bases, with 18 bases separating them. The full variable domain, with the rest looked up from reference TRBV30 and TRBJ1-2, is SQTIHQWPATLVQPVGSPLSLECTVEGTSNPNLYWYRQAAGRGLQLLFYSVGIGQISSEVPQNLSASRPQDRQFILSSKKLLLSDSGFYLCAGGPRSSYGYTFGSGTRLTVV.

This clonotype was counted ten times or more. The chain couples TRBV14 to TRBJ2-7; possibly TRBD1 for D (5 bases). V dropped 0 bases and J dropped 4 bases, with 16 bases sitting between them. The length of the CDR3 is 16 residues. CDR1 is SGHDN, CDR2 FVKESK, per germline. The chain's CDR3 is CASSQDSPTVGYEQYF. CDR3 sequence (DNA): TGTGCCAGCAGCCAAGATTCTCCGACAGTGGGATACGAGCAGTACTTC.

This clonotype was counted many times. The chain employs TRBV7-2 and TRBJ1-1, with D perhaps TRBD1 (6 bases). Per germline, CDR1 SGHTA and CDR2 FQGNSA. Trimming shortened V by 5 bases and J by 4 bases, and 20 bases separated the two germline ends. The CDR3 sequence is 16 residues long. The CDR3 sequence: CASSIRRAKGGTEAFF. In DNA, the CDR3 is TGTGCCAGCAGCATAAGACGGGCCAAAGGGGGCACTGAAGCTTTCTTT.

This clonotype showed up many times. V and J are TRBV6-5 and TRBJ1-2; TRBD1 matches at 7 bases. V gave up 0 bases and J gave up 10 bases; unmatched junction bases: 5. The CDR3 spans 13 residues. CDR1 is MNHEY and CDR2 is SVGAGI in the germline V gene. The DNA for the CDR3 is TGTGCCAGCAGTTACTCCCCGGACAGGAACTACACCTTC. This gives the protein CASSYSPDRNYTF.

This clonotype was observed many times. The CDR3 here is CASSQMGGSGANVLTF. CDR3 DNA: TGCGCCAGCAGCCAAATGGGGGGGTCTGGGGCCAACGTCCTGACTTTC. The V and J genes are TRBV4-1 and TRBJ2-6; 7 positions agree with TRBD2. This CDR3 region has 16 residues. V shed 2 bases, J shed 1 base, and the junction held 2 bases outside the gene matches. Germline CDR1 MGHRA, CDR2 YSYEKL.